This is a list of T cell receptor beta chains from one sample in a study of CD4 T cells in relation to SARS-CoV-2 and coronaviruses. No antigen is known for these receptors. Libraries were prepared by immunoSEQ multiplex PCR; TCRdb keeps only in-frame clonotypes and omits some of them. This table has about 36,000 clones, roughly 83% appearing once. Input material: naive CD4+ T cells from PBMCs, cultured in vitro. The receptors stem from an adult with COVID-19. The CDR3 runs from the conserved cysteine through the conserved F or W. D genes are given only for firm matches. Not all rows give a size; the values are once, few, many and, for expanded clones, a class.

clone_size: .; j_call: TRBJ1-3; d_call: .; v_call: TRBV6-1; cdr3_aa: CASSEATLIPGNTIYF; cdr3_nt: TGTGCCAGCAGTGAAGCGACTTTGATACCCGGAAACACCATATATTTT
clone_size: once; j_call: TRBJ1-5; d_call: TRBD1; v_call: TRBV30; cdr3_aa: CAWGQGNNQPQHF; cdr3_nt: TGTGCCTGGGGACAGGGGAACAATCAGCCCCAGCATTTT
clone_size: .; j_call: TRBJ1-4; d_call: TRBD1; v_call: TRBV7-9; cdr3_aa: CASSLKGTGLNEKLFF; cdr3_nt: TGTGCCAGCAGCTTAAAGGGGACAGGGTTGAACGAAAAACTGTTTTTT
clone_size: once; j_call: TRBJ2-1; d_call: .; v_call: TRBV11-2; cdr3_aa: CASSSTGLQFF; cdr3_nt: TGTGCCAGCAGCTCTACAGGGCTGCAGTTCTTC
clone_size: few; j_call: TRBJ2-7; d_call: TRBD2; v_call: TRBV5-4; cdr3_aa: CASSSNAGLVSYEQYF; cdr3_nt: TGTGCCAGCAGCTCCAACGCAGGACTAGTCTCCTACGAGCAGTACTTC
clone_size: .; j_call: TRBJ2-2; d_call: TRBD2; v_call: TRBV27; cdr3_aa: CASTSGRASNTGELFF; cdr3_nt: TGTGCCAGCACTAGCGGGAGGGCTTCGAACACCGGGGAGCTGTTTTTT
clone_size: medium-sized; j_call: TRBJ2-2; d_call: .; v_call: TRBV10-2; cdr3_aa: CASSPSVNGELFF; cdr3_nt: TGCGCCAGCAGCCCTAGTGTGAACGGGGAGCTGTTTTTT
clone_size: .; j_call: TRBJ2-5; d_call: TRBD1; v_call: TRBV18; cdr3_aa: CASSPPNRGYETQYF; cdr3_nt: TGTGCCAGCTCACCACCGAACAGGGGGTATGAGACCCAGTACTTC
clone_size: .; j_call: TRBJ2-7; d_call: .; v_call: TRBV19; cdr3_aa: CAYSGACSYEQYF; cdr3_nt: TGTGCCTATTCTGGTGCCTGCTCCTACGAGCAGTACTTC
clone_size: few; j_call: TRBJ2-1; d_call: TRBD1; v_call: TRBV7-9; cdr3_aa: CASSPGGQDINEQFF; cdr3_nt: TGTGCCAGCAGCCCAGGGGGACAGGATATCAATGAGCAGTTCTTC
clone_size: .; j_call: TRBJ2-1; d_call: .; v_call: TRBV7-8; cdr3_aa: CASTQRRPYNEQFF; cdr3_nt: TGTGCCAGCACCCAACGGCGGCCGTACAATGAGCAGTTCTTC
clone_size: .; j_call: TRBJ2-5; d_call: .; v_call: TRBV2; cdr3_aa: CASSESLGASETQYF; cdr3_nt: TGTGCCAGCAGTGAATCACTAGGAGCTTCTGAGACCCAGTACTTC
clone_size: once; j_call: TRBJ2-3; d_call: .; v_call: TRBV18; cdr3_aa: CASSPRAESVIADTQYF; cdr3_nt: TGTGCCAGCTCACCACGGGCAGAATCAGTCATTGCAGATACGCAGTATTTT
clone_size: .; j_call: TRBJ2-5; d_call: .; v_call: TRBV6-6; cdr3_aa: CASRSSALETQYF; cdr3_nt: TGTGCCAGCAGATCCTCCGCGCTAGAGACCCAGTACTTC
clone_size: .; j_call: TRBJ2-3; d_call: .; v_call: TRBV19; cdr3_aa: CASSLQSTDTQYF; cdr3_nt: TGTGCCAGTAGTTTACAGAGCACAGATACGCAGTATTTT
clone_size: .; j_call: TRBJ2-5; d_call: TRBD2; v_call: TRBV28; cdr3_aa: CASNTSGSRKTQYF; cdr3_nt: TGTGCCAGCAACACTAGCGGGAGTCGGAAGACCCAGTACTTC
clone_size: .; j_call: TRBJ2-2; d_call: .; v_call: TRBV2; cdr3_aa: CASSARTGRAGELFF; cdr3_nt: TGTGCCAGCAGTGCCCGGACAGGGAGGGCCGGGGAGCTGTTTTTT
clone_size: .; j_call: TRBJ2-1; d_call: .; v_call: TRBV27; cdr3_aa: CASSRVGGSYNEQFF; cdr3_nt: TGTGCCAGCAGCCGAGTGGGCGGCTCCTACAATGAGCAGTTCTTC
clone_size: once; j_call: TRBJ2-3; d_call: .; v_call: TRBV10-3; cdr3_aa: CAISDGTDTQYF; cdr3_nt: TGTGCCATCAGCGACGGTACAGATACGCAGTATTTT
clone_size: .; j_call: TRBJ2-1; d_call: .; v_call: TRBV11-2; cdr3_aa: CANPRTVTYNEQFF; cdr3_nt: TGTGCCAACCCAAGGACGGTTACCTACAATGAGCAGTTCTTC
clone_size: .; j_call: TRBJ1-2; d_call: .; v_call: TRBV4-2; cdr3_aa: CASSQLNPGRDINYGYTF; cdr3_nt: TGTGCCAGCAGCCAACTAAACCCCGGCAGGGATATAAACTATGGCTACACCTTC
clone_size: .; j_call: TRBJ2-1; d_call: .; v_call: TRBV5-1; cdr3_aa: CASSEQIRAGDNEQFF; cdr3_nt: TGCGCCAGCAGCGAACAAATTAGGGCAGGGGACAATGAGCAGTTCTTC
clone_size: .; j_call: TRBJ2-5; d_call: .; v_call: TRBV28; cdr3_aa: CASSINPETQYF; cdr3_nt: TGTGCCAGCAGTATTAACCCGGAGACCCAGTACTTC
clone_size: .; j_call: TRBJ2-5; d_call: .; v_call: TRBV27; cdr3_aa: CASGTHQGRETQYF; cdr3_nt: TGTGCCAGCGGAACCCATCAGGGGCGCGAGACCCAGTACTTC
clone_size: .; j_call: TRBJ2-5; d_call: TRBD2; v_call: TRBV19; cdr3_aa: CASSPLAGSQETQYF; cdr3_nt: TGTGCCAGTAGCCCTCTAGCGGGATCACAAGAGACCCAGTACTTC
clone_size: once; j_call: TRBJ1-1; d_call: .; v_call: TRBV28; cdr3_aa: CASSFGHLASDTEAFF; cdr3_nt: TGTGCCAGCAGTTTCGGGCATTTAGCCAGCGACACTGAAGCTTTCTTT
clone_size: .; j_call: TRBJ2-1; d_call: .; v_call: TRBV28; cdr3_aa: CASSVGYNEQFF; cdr3_nt: TGTGCCAGCTCGGTAGGATACAATGAGCAGTTCTTC
clone_size: .; j_call: TRBJ2-2; d_call: .; v_call: TRBV7-3; cdr3_aa: CASSLGGPYTGELFF; cdr3_nt: TGTGCCAGCAGCTTAGGGGGCCCATACACCGGGGAGCTGTTTTTT
clone_size: .; j_call: TRBJ1-1; d_call: .; v_call: TRBV6-5; cdr3_aa: CASSYSMTNTEAFF; cdr3_nt: TGTGCCAGCAGTTACTCGATGACGAACACTGAAGCTTTCTTT